This T cell receptor (beta chain) was recorded in a study of T cells in narcolepsy. Study details: Enrolled donors included narcolepsy type 1 or type 2 patients and healthy controls. Study-level findings and limits: Healthy controls reportedly lacked the autoreactive clonotypes serially found in patients' blood.

Data came from immunoSEQ multiplex PCR; TCRdb stores just in-frame clones and leaves some out. The table shows around 35,000 clones, with about nine tenths occurring only once. On this clone itself: Antigen unknown.

V lost 5 bases and J lost 10, with 17 bases in between. The CDR3 contains 13 residues. The germline gives CDR1 LGHNA, CDR2 YSLEER. The source material was CD45RA- memory CD4+ T cells from PBMCs. The receptor was derived from a human donor with narcolepsy. The genes are TRBV4-3 and TRBJ1-1; no clear D. CDR3 loop: CASSTGGPGIAFF. CDR3 in DNA: TGCGCCAGCAGCACGGGTGGACCGGGGATAGCTTTCTTT.